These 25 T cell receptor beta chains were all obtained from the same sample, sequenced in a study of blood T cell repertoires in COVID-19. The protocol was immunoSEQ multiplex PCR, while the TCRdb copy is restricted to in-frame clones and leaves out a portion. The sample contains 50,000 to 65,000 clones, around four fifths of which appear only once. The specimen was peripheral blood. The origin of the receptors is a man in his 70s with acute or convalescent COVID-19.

CDR3 sequence: CASSLGYQGETNEKLFF. DNA of the CDR3: TGTGCCAGCAGTTTAGGGTACCAGGGGGAGACTAATGAAAAACTGTTTTTT. V and J are TRBV28 and TRBJ1-4, with TRBD1 matching 7 bases. There are 17 residues in the CDR3. V gave up 2 bases and J gave up 2 bases; unmatched junction bases: 8. Per the germline V gene, CDR1 is MDHEN and CDR2 is SYDVKM.

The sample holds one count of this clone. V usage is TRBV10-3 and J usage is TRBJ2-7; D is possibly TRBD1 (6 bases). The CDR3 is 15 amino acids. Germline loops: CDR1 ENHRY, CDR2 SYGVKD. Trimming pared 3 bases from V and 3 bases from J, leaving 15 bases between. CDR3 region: CAISDRGTLRYEQYF. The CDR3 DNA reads TGTGCCATCAGTGACAGGGGAACGCTACGCTACGAGCAGTACTTC.

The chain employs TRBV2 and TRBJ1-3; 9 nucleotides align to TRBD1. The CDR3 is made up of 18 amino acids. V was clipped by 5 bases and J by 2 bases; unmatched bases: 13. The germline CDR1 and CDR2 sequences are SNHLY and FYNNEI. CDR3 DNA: TGTGCCAGCAGTCGGACACAGGGGGCGGTGGGTCCTGGAAACACCATATATTTT. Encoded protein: CASSRTQGAVGPGNTIYF.

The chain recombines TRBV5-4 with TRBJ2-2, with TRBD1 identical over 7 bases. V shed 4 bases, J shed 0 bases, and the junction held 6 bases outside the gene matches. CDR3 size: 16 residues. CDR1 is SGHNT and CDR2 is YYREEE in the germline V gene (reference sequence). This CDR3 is CASSLPGQPNTGELFF. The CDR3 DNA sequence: TGTGCCAGCAGCCTACCGGGACAGCCGAACACCGGGGAGCTGTTTTTT.

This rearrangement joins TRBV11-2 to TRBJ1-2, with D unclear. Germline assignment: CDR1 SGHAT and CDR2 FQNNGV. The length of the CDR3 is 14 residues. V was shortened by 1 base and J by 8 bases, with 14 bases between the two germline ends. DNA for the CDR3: TGTGCCAGCAGCTTAGTCGGTGAGGGAGCGGGCTACACCTTC. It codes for CASSLVGEGAGYTF. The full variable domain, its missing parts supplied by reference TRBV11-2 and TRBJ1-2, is EAGVAQSPRYKIIEKRQSVAFWCNPISGHATLYWYQQILGQGPKLLIQFQNNGVVDDSQLPKDRFSAERLKGVDSTLKIQPAKLEDSAVYLCASSLVGEGAGYTFGSGTRLTVV.

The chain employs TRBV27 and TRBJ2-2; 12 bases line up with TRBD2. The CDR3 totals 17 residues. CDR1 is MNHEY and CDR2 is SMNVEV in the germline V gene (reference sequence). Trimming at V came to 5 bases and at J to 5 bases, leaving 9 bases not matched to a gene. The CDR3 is CASSVGLAGRKTGELFF. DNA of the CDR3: TGTGCCAGCAGTGTAGGACTAGCGGGGAGGAAAACCGGGGAGCTGTTTTTT.

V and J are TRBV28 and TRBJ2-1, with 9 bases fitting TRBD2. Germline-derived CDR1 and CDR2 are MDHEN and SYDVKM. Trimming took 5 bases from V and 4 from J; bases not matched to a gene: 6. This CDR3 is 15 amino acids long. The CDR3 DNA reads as TGTGCCAGCAGTCCTACGGGACTAGCATACAATGAGCAGTTCTTC. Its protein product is CASSPTGLAYNEQFF.

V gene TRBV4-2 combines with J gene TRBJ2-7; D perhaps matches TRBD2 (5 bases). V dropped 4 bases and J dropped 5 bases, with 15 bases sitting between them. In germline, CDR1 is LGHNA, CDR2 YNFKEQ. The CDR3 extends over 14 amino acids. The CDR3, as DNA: TGTGCCAGCAGCCCCCAACTTAGCGACGACGAGCAGTACTTC. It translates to CASSPQLSDDEQYF.

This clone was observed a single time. CDR3 loop: CASEGQLNEKLFF. The CDR3 DNA reads as TGTGCCAGCGAGGGACAGTTAAATGAAAAACTGTTTTTT. The chain is built from TRBV2 and TRBJ1-4, with TRBD1 matching over 7 bases. V dropped 8 bases and J dropped 5; count of bases not matched to a gene: 5. The CDR3 is 13 residues long. CDR1 SNHLY and CDR2 FYNNEI come from the germline V gene.

This CDR3 reads CASSQDLRGGQFF. The CDR3 DNA is TGTGCCAGCAGCCAAGATCTTCGGGGGGGGCAGTTCTTC. This chain uses TRBV3-1 (or the pseudogene TRBV3-2) with TRBJ2-1; 8 bases are shared with TRBD2. V shed 0 bases and J 12 bases; nucleotides not matched to a gene: 4. CDR3 length equals 13 residues. Germline CDR1 and CDR2: LGHDT and YNNKEL (reference sequence).

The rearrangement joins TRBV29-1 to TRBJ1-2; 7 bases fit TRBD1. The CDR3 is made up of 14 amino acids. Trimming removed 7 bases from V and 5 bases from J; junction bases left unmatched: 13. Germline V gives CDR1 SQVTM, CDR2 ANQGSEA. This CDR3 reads CSARPGGTEYGYTF. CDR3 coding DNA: TGCAGCGCCAGGCCGGGAGGGACAGAATATGGCTACACCTTC. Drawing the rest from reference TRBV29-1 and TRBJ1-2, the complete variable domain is SAVISQKPSRDICQRGTSLTIQCQVDSQVTMMFWYRQQPGQSLTLIATANQGSEATYESGFVIDKFPISRPNLTFSTLTVSNMSPEDSSIYLCSARPGGTEYGYTFGSGTRLTVV.

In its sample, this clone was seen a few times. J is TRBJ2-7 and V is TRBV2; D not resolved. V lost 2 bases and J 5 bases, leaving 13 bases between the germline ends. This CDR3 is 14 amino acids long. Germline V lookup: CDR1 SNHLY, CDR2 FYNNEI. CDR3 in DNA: TGTGCCAGCAGTGAACTCGAAGCCTACCACGAGCAGTACTTC. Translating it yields CASSELEAYHEQYF. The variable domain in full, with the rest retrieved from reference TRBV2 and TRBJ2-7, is EPEVTQTPSHQVTQMGQEVILRCVPISNHLYFYWYRQILGQKVEFLVSFYNNEISEKSEIFDDQFSVERPDGSNFTLKIRSTKLEDSAMYFCASSELEAYHEQYFGPGTRLTVT.

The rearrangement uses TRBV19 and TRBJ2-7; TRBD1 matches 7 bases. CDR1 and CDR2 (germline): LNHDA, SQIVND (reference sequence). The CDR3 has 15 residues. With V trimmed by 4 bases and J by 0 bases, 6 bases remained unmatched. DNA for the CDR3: TGTGCCAGTAGTACGAAAGCAGGGGGCTCCTACGAGCAGTACTTC. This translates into CASSTKAGGSYEQYF.

DNA for the CDR3: TGTGCCAGCAGTGAAGCAGGAGTACCGAACACTGAAGCTTTCTTT. Translating it yields CASSEAGVPNTEAFF. The V gene is TRBV6-1, the J gene TRBJ1-1, with no clear D. Germline V CDR1 and CDR2: MNHNS, SASEGT. CDR3 length equals 15 residues. Trimming left V 0 bases short and J 1 base short, with 9 bases between.

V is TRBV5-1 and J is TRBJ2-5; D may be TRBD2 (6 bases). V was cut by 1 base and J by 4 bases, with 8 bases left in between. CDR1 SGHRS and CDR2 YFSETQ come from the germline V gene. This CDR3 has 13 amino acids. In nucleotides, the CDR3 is TGCGCCAGCAGCTTGAGGAGGGCAGAGACCCAGTACTTC. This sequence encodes CASSLRRAETQYF.

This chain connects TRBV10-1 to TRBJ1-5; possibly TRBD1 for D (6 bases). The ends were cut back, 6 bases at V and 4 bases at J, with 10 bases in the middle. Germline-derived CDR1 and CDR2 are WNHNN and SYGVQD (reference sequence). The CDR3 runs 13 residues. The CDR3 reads CASRYRANQPQHF. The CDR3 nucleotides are TGCGCCAGCAGGTACAGGGCAAATCAGCCCCAGCATTTT.

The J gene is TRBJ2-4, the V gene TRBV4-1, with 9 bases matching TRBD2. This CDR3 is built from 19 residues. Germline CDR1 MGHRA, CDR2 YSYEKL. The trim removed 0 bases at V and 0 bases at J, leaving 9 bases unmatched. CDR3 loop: CASSQEYLAGQLAKNIQYF. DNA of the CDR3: TGCGCCAGCAGCCAAGAGTACCTAGCGGGGCAACTAGCCAAAAACATTCAGTACTTC.

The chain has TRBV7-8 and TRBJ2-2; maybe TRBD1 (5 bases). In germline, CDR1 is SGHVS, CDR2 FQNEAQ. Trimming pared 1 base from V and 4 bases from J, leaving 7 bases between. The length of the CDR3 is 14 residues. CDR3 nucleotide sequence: TGTGCCAGCAGCTTAGACAGGATCACCGGGGAGCTGTTTTTT. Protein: CASSLDRITGELFF.

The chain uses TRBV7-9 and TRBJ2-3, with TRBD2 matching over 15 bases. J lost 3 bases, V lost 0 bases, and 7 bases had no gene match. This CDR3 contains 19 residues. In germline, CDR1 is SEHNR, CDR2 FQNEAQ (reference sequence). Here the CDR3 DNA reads TGTGCCAGCAGCTTAGCAACGGGACTAGCGGGGGGCGGTACAGATACGCAGTATTTT. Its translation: CASSLATGLAGGGTDTQYF. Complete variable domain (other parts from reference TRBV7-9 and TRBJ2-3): DTGVSQNPRHKITKRGQNVTFRCDPISEHNRLYWYRQTLGQGPEFLTYFQNEAQLEKSRLLSDRFSAERPKGSFSTLEIQRTEQGDSAMYLCASSLATGLAGGGTDTQYFGPGTRLTVL.

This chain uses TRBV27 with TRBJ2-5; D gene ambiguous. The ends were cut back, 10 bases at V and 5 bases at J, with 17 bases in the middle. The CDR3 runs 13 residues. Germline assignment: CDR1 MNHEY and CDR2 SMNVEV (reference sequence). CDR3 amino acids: CATSRRVGETQYF. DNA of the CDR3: TGTGCCACCTCACGACGAGTCGGGGAGACCCAGTACTTC.

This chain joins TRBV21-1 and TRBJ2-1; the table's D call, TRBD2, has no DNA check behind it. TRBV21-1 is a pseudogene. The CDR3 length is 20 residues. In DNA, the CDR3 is TGTGCCAGCAGCAAACGGGAACTAGCGGGGGACCGGAGCTCCTACAATGAGCAGTTCTTC. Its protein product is CASSKRELAGDRSSYNEQFF.

CDR3 loop: CASSMSRGPYEQYF. The CDR3 coding sequence is TGTGCCAGTAGTATGAGCAGGGGGCCCTACGAGCAGTACTTC. V usage is TRBV19 and J usage is TRBJ2-7; TRBD1 aligns across 8 bases. The junction had 3 bases not matched to a gene; V was cut back by 3 bases and J by 2 bases. The CDR3 is 14 amino acids. CDR1 is LNHDA and CDR2 is SQIVND in the germline V gene (reference sequence).

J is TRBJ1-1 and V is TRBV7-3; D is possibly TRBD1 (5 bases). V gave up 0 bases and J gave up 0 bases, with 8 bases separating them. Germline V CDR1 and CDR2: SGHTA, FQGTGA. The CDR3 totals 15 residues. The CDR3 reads CASSLTGRVNTEAFF. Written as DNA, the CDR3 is TGTGCCAGCAGCTTAACGGGCAGGGTGAACACTGAAGCTTTCTTT. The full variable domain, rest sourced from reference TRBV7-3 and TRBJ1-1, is GAGVSQTPSNKVTEKGKYVELRCDPISGHTALYWYRQSLGQGPEFLIYFQGTGAADDSGLPNDRFFAVRPEGSVSTLKIQRTERGDSAVYLCASSLTGRVNTEAFFGQGTRLTVV.

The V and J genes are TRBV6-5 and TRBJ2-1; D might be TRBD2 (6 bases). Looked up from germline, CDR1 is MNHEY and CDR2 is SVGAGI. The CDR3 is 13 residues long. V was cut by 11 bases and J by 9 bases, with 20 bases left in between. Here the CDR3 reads CAGGWGRASEQFF. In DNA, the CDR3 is TGTGCCGGGGGGTGGGGACGGGCGAGTGAGCAGTTCTTC.

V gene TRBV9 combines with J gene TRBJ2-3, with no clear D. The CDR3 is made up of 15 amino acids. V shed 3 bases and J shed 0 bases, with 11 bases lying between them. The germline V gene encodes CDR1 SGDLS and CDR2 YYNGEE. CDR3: CASSGSPVSTDTQYF. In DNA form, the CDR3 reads TGTGCCAGCAGCGGGTCGCCGGTTAGCACAGATACGCAGTATTTT.